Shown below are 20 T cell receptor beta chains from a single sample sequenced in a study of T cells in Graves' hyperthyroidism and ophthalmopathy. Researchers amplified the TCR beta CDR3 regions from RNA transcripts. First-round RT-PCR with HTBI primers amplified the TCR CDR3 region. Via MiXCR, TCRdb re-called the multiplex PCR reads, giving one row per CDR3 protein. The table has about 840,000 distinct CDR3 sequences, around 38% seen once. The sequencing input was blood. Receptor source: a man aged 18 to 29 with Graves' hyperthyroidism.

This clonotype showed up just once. This chain's CDR3 is CSLDRRTEAFF. CDR3 sequence (DNA): TGCAGCTTAGATCGGCGGACTGAAGCTTTCTTT. The chain is built from TRBV29-1 and TRBJ1-1, with D unclear. This CDR3 is built from 11 residues. Germline V gene sequence: CDR1 SQVTM, CDR2 ANQGSEA. Between the trimmed V and J ends, which lost 8 bases and 5 bases, there was a span of 12 bases.

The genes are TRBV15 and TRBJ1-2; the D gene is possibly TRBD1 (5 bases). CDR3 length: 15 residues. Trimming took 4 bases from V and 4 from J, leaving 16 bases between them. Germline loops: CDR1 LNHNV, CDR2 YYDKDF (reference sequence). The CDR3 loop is CATSKGDRTGYGYTF. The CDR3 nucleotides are TGTGCCACCAGCAAGGGAGACCGAACAGGCTATGGCTACACCTTC.

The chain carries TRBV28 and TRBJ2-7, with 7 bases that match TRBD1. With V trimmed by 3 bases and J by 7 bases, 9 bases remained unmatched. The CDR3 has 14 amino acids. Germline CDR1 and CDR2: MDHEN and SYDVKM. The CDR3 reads CASSFRGGSGEQYF. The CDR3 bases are TGTGCCAGCAGTTTCAGAGGGGGCTCGGGTGAGCAGTACTTC.

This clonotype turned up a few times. CDR3 residues: CASSLRGPGSSQHF. The CDR3 DNA is TGTGCCAGCAGCTTACGGGGGCCAGGGTCTTCCCAGCATTTT. The V call is TRBV7-3, the J call TRBJ1-5; weak D call: TRBD1 (6 bases). The germline gives CDR1 SGHTA, CDR2 FQGTGA. V was clipped by 2 bases and J by 11 bases, with 16 bases between them. The CDR3 totals 14 residues.

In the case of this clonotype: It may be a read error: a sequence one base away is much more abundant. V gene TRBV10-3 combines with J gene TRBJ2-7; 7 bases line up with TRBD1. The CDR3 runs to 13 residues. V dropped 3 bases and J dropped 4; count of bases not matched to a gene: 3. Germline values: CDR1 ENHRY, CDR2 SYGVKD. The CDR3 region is CAISDSTGYEQYF. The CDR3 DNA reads TGTGCCATCAGTGACTCGACAGGGTACGAGCAGTACTTC.

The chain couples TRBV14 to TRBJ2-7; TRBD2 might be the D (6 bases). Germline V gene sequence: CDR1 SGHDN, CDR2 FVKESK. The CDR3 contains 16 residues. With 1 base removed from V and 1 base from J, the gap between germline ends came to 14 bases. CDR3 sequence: CASSQGVGSLSYEQYF. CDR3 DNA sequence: TGTGCCAGCAGCCAAGGGGTCGGGAGCTTATCCTACGAGCAGTACTTC.

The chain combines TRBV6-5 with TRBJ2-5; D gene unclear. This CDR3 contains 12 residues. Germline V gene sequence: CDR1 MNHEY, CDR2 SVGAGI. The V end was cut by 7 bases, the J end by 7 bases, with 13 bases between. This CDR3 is CASKFAWVTQYF. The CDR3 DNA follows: TGTGCCAGCAAGTTCGCGTGGGTGACCCAGTACTTC.

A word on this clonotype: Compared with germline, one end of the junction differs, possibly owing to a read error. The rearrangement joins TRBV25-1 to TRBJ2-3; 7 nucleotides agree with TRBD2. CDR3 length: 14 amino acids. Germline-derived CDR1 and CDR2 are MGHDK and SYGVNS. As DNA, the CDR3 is TGTGCCAGCAGTGAGCGGGGGATCACAAATACGCAGTATTTT. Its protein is CASSERGITNTQYF.

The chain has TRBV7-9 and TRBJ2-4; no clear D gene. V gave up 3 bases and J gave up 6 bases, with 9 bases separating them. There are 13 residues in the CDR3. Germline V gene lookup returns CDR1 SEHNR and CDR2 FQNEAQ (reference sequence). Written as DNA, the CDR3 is TGTGCCAGCAGCTTTGGCGGAAGAAACATTCAGTACTTC. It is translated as CASSFGGRNIQYF.

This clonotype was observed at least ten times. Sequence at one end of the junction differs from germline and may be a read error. CDR3: CASSVTGDYGYTF. CDR3 DNA sequence: TGTGCCAGCAGCGTCACAGGGGACTATGGCTACACCTTC. The J gene is TRBJ1-2, the V gene TRBV5-1; 7 positions match TRBD1. Germline CDR1 is SGHRS and CDR2 is YFSETQ. The CDR3 consists of 13 residues.

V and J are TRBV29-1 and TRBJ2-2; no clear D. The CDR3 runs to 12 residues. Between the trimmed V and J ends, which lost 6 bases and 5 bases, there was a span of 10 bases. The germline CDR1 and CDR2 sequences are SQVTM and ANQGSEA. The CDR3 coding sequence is TGCAGCGTCCAATGGGCAACCGGGGAGCTGTTTTTT. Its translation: CSVQWATGELFF.

The CDR3, as DNA: TGCAGTGCTAGAGAGAGGGGAAGCGAAAAACTGTTTTTT. This encodes CSARERGSEKLFF. The chain has TRBV20-1 and TRBJ1-4, with a possible D match to TRBD1 (5 bases). CDR3 size: 13 residues. Germline V gives CDR1 DFQATT, CDR2 SNEGSKA (reference sequence). The V end lost 0 bases, the J end lost 8 bases, and 10 bases lay between the germline ends.

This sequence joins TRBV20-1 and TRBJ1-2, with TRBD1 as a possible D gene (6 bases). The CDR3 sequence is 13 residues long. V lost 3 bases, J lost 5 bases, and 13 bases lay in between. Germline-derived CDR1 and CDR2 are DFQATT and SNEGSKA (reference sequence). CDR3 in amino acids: CSARAGAEYGYTF. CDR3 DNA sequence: TGCAGTGCTAGGGCGGGGGCGGAGTATGGCTACACCTTC.

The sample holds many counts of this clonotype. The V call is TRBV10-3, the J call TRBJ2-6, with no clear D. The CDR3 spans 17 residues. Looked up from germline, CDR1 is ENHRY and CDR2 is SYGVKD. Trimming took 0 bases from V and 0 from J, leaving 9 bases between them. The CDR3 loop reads CAISESRWSSGANVLTF. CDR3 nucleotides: TGTGCCATCAGTGAGTCGAGGTGGAGCTCTGGGGCCAACGTCCTGACTTTC.

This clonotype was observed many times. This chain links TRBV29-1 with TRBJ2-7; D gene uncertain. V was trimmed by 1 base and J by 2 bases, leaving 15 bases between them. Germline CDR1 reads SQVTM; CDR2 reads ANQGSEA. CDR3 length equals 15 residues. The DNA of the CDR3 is TGCAGCGTTGAAGTTACCTTGGGCATCGCCTACGAGCAGTACTTC. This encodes CSVEVTLGIAYEQYF.

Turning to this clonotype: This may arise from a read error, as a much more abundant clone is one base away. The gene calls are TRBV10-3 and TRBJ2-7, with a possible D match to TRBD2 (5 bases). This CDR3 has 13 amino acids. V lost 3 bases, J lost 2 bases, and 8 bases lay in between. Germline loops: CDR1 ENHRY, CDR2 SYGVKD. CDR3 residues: CAISEEGPYEQYF. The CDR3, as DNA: TGTGCCATCAGTGAAGAGGGCCCCTACGAGCAGTACTTC.

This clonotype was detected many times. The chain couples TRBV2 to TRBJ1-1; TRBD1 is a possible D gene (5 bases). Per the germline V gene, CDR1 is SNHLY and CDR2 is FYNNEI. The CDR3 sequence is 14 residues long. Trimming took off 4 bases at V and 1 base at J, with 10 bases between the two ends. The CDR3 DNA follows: TGTGCCAGCAGTGTCCCAGGGACGAACACTGAAGCTTTCTTT. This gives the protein CASSVPGTNTEAFF.

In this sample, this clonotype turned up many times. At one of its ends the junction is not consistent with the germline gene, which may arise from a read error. This CDR3 reads CASSLAEYEKLFF. Written as DNA, the CDR3 is TGTGCTAGCAGCTTAGCGGAGTACGAAAAACTGTTTTTT. The chain carries TRBV7-7 and TRBJ1-4; D unclear. The CDR3 spans 13 residues. Germline-derived CDR1 and CDR2 are SSHAT and FNYEAQ (reference sequence). The variable domain in full, completed from reference TRBV7-7 and TRBJ1-4, reads GAGVSQSPRYKVTKRGQDVTLRCDPISSHATLYWYQQALGQGPEFLTYFNYEAQPDKSGLPSDRFSAERPEGSISTLTIQRTEQRDSAMYRCASSLAEYEKLFFGSGTQLSVL.

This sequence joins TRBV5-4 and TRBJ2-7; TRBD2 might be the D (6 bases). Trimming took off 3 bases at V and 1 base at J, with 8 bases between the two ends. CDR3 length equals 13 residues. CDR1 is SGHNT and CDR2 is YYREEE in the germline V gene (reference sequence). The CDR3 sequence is CASSWGESYEQYF. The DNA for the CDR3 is TGTGCCAGCAGCTGGGGGGAGTCCTACGAGCAGTACTTC. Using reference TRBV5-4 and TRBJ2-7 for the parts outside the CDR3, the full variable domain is ETGVTQSPTHLIKTRGQQVTLRCSSQSGHNTVSWYQQALGQGPQFIFQYYREEENGRGNFPPRFSGLQFPNYSSELNVNALELDDSALYLCASSWGESYEQYFGPGTRLTVT.

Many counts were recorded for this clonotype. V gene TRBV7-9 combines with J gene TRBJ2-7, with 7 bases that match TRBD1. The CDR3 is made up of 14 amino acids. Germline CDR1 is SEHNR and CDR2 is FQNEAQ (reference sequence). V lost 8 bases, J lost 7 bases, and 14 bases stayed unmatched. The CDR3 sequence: CASVQQGPSREQYF. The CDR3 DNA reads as TGTGCCAGCGTTCAACAGGGGCCGTCGAGGGAGCAGTACTTC.